These 27 T cell receptor beta chains originate from one sample sequenced in a study of blood T cell repertoires in COVID-19. Some clones are missing from TCRdb's copy, which holds only in-frame ones; the method was immunoSEQ multiplex PCR. The data hold 190,000 or so clones, with roughly 80% observed a single time. The sequenced sample consisted of PBMCs or T cells enriched from blood (not recorded which). The receptors were sampled from a man aged 35 to 55 who had recovered from COVID-19.

This chain joins TRBV4-1 and TRBJ1-1, with 7 bases fitting TRBD1. Germline values: CDR1 MGHRA, CDR2 YSYEKL. This CDR3 spans 16 amino acids. V shed 2 bases, J shed 2 bases, and the junction held 8 bases outside the gene matches. CDR3 nucleotide sequence: TGCGCCAGCAGCCAAAAGACAGGGCGCTTAAACACTGAAGCTTTCTTT. Translated, it gives CASSQKTGRLNTEAFF.

This rearrangement joins TRBV6-4 to TRBJ1-6; a weak D match, TRBD1 (6 bases). The CDR3 is 14 amino acids. Germline V gives CDR1 MRHNA, CDR2 SNTAGT. Between the trimmed V and J ends, which lost 5 bases and 7 bases, there was a span of 12 bases. CDR3 DNA sequence: TGTGCCAGCAGTACCGGACAGACCAATTCACCCCTCCACTTT. The encoded protein is CASSTGQTNSPLHF.

CDR3: CSASGEGNQPQHF. CDR3 nucleotide sequence: TGCAGTGCTAGTGGAGAGGGCAATCAGCCCCAGCATTTT. The chain carries TRBV20-1 and TRBJ1-5, with D unclear. The CDR3 spans 13 residues. Trimming left V 3 bases short and J 2 bases short, with 8 bases between. Germline values: CDR1 DFQATT, CDR2 SNEGSKA (reference sequence).

V usage is TRBV24-1 and J usage is TRBJ2-3; 7 bases fit TRBD2. Germline V lookup: CDR1 KGHDR, CDR2 SFDVKD. The CDR3 loop spans 14 amino acids. Germline trimming cut 8 bases from V and 2 bases from J; bases unmatched to any gene: 6. This chain's CDR3 is CATNSRGNTDTQYF. CDR3 bases: TGTGCCACCAATTCGCGGGGGAACACAGATACGCAGTATTTT.

DNA of the CDR3: TGTGCCATCAGGACAGGGGGTAACACTGAAGCTTTCTTT. Residues: CAIRTGGNTEAFF. This rearrangement joins TRBV10-3 to TRBJ1-1, with 9 bases fitting TRBD1. The germline V gene has CDR1 ENHRY and CDR2 SYGVKD. The CDR3 runs 13 residues. The V and J ends lost 6 bases and 2 bases, in that order; junction bases with no gene match: 1.

The rearrangement links TRBV19 to TRBJ2-3; TRBD2 aligns across 9 bases. Trimming removed 5 bases from V and 5 bases from J; junction bases left unmatched: 14. Germline V gene data show CDR1 as LNHDA and CDR2 as SQIVND (reference sequence). The CDR3 runs to 17 residues. In DNA, the CDR3 is TGTGCCAGTAGTTGGTCGGTTTTTGCGGGAGGGAAAGATACGCAGTATTTT. It codes for CASSWSVFAGGKDTQYF.

CDR3 protein: CASRDPGTGNTEAFF. CDR3 bases: TGTGCCAGCAGAGATCCCGGGACAGGGAACACTGAAGCTTTCTTT. J is TRBJ1-1 and V is TRBV7-9, with 8 bases identical to TRBD1. Losses at the gene ends were 6 bases for V and 1 base for J; bases not matched to a gene: 7. The CDR3 covers 15 residues. The V gene's germline CDR1 is SEHNR and CDR2 FQNEAQ (reference sequence). The full variable domain, its missing parts supplied by reference TRBV7-9 and TRBJ1-1, is DTGVSQNPRHKITKRGQNVTFRCDPISEHNRLYWYRQTLGQGPEFLTYFQNEAQLEKSRLLSDRFSAERPKGSFSTLEIQRTEQGDSAMYLCASRDPGTGNTEAFFGQGTRLTVV.

The chain joins TRBV27 to TRBJ1-5; 7 positions match TRBD1. This CDR3 has 15 residues. V trimming: 9 bases; J trimming: 5 bases; junction bases outside the gene matches: 13. Per germline, CDR1 MNHEY and CDR2 SMNVEV (reference sequence). CDR3 nucleotide sequence: TGTGCCAGGGCAGGGGGGACTAGGTGGGATCAGCCCCAGCATTTT. This gives the protein CARAGGTRWDQPQHF.

This clone occurred once. CDR3 residues: CASSHELAGSGEQFF. The CDR3 DNA reads as TGTGCCAGCAGCCACGAACTAGCGGGGTCCGGGGAGCAGTTCTTC. The chain employs TRBV3-1 (or the pseudogene TRBV3-2) and TRBJ2-1, with 10 bases that match TRBD2. This CDR3 contains 15 residues. From germline, CDR1 is LGHDT and CDR2 YNNKEL (reference sequence). The J segment lost 10 bases and the V segment lost 3 bases, leaving 9 bases of the junction unmatched.

The CDR3 loop reads CASSSRFGNTEAFF. The CDR3 region has the DNA TGTGCCAGCTCCTCTCGTTTCGGGAACACTGAAGCTTTCTTT. The chain employs TRBV5-4 and TRBJ1-1, with unresolved D. Germline-derived CDR1 and CDR2 are SGHNT and YYREEE (reference sequence). V was pared by 7 bases and J by 1 base, with 14 bases between. This CDR3 is built from 14 residues.

This clone was seen only a few times. This sequence joins TRBV20-1 and TRBJ2-7; 8 positions match TRBD1. CDR3 length equals 11 residues. The junction had 2 bases not matched to a gene; V was cut back by 5 bases and J by 5 bases. Germline CDR1 and CDR2: DFQATT and SNEGSKA (reference sequence). The CDR3 loop reads CSAAQGDEQYV. CDR3 nucleotide sequence: TGCAGTGCTGCACAGGGGGACGAGCAGTACGTC.

The V gene is TRBV12-5, the J gene TRBJ1-1; 8 bases line up with TRBD1. Unmatched junction bases numbered 7, after V lost 0 bases and J lost 4 bases. The CDR3 extends over 16 amino acids. Germline V gives CDR1 LGHNT, CDR2 FRNRAP. The CDR3 nucleotides read TGTGCTAGTGGTTTGGTACAGGGGGTCGTCGTCACTGAAGCTTTCTTT. It yields the protein CASGLVQGVVVTEAFF.

Only a few counts were recorded for this clone. This sequence joins TRBV2 and TRBJ2-3; the D is unclear. V was shortened by 0 bases and J by 1 base, with 11 bases between the two germline ends. CDR1 and CDR2 from the germline V gene are SNHLY and FYNNEI. CDR3 length: 16 amino acids. CDR3 nucleotides: TGTGCCAGCAGTGAAGCAATCGGCGGCGGCACAGATACGCAGTATTTT. The encoded protein is CASSEAIGGGTDTQYF.

This clone was seen just once. The rearrangement uses TRBV9 and TRBJ2-3, with 7 positions matching TRBD1. The CDR3 runs to 16 residues. Germline V gives CDR1 SGDLS, CDR2 YYNGEE. Trimming removed 4 bases from V and 4 bases from J; junction bases left unmatched: 12. Here the CDR3 DNA reads TGTGCCAGCAGCCCTCGCTTGAGTGGGACAGCAGATACGCAGTATTTT. It codes for CASSPRLSGTADTQYF.

The J gene is TRBJ1-5, the V gene TRBV2; D possibly corresponds to TRBD1 (6 bases). The V end lost 5 bases, the J end lost 5 bases, and 13 bases lay between the germline ends. Germline CDR1 SNHLY, CDR2 FYNNEI. This CDR3 contains 14 residues. Written as DNA, the CDR3 is TGTGCCAGCAGTCGGCAGGCAGGGGATCAGCCCCAGCATTTT. Translating gives CASSRQAGDQPQHF.

V is TRBV3-1 (or the pseudogene TRBV3-2) and J is TRBJ1-6; D unclear. V dropped 0 bases and J dropped 19 bases, with 13 bases sitting between them. Germline assignment: CDR1 LGHDT and CDR2 YNNKEL (reference sequence). The CDR3 has 12 amino acids. CDR3 amino acids: CASSQDSPPRHF. The DNA of the CDR3 is TGTGCCAGCAGCCAAGATAGCCCTCCGAGGCACTTT.

The V gene is TRBV5-1, the J gene TRBJ2-5, with TRBD2 matching over 7 bases. The CDR3 runs to 14 residues. Germline V gene lookup returns CDR1 SGHRS and CDR2 YFSETQ. V lost 0 bases, J lost 5 bases, and 4 bases stayed unmatched. CDR3 region: CASSLERGGETQYF. In DNA, the CDR3 is TGCGCCAGCAGCTTGGAGCGGGGCGGGGAGACCCAGTACTTC. Looking up the rest from reference TRBV5-1 and TRBJ2-5 gives the full variable domain: KAGVTQTPRYLIKTRGQQVTLSCSPISGHRSVSWYQQTPGQGLQFLFEYFSETQRNKGNFPGRFSGRQFSNSRSEMNVSTLELGDSALYLCASSLERGGETQYFGPGTRLLVL.

The chain joins TRBV27 to TRBJ2-5; 9 nucleotides line up with TRBD1. Per germline, CDR1 MNHEY and CDR2 SMNVEV (reference sequence). The CDR3 extends over 15 amino acids. V lost 2 bases to trimming and J lost 2 bases; unmatched junction nucleotides: 3. The CDR3 spells CASSLTGGLQETQYF. CDR3 nucleotide sequence: TGTGCCAGCAGTTTAACAGGGGGCCTACAAGAGACCCAGTACTTC.

This chain connects TRBV5-1 to TRBJ2-7; 11 bases map to TRBD2. CDR1 and CDR2 from the germline V gene are SGHRS and YFSETQ. The CDR3 runs to 16 residues. CDR3 sequence: CASSLGLAGGSYEQYV. For the CDR3, the DNA is TGCGCCAGCAGTTTGGGTCTAGCGGGGGGCTCCTACGAGCAGTACGTC.

This chain uses TRBV4-3 with TRBJ1-3; no definite D call. The CDR3 sequence is 14 residues long. CDR1 and CDR2 from the germline V gene are LGHNA and YSLEER. Trimming shortened V by 1 base and J by 3 bases, and 7 bases separated the two germline ends. The CDR3: CASSQGGGGNTIYF. CDR3 nucleotide sequence: TGCGCCAGCAGCCAAGGTGGCGGTGGAAACACCATATATTTT.

The CDR3 DNA reads TGTGCCAGCAGCTTTAGTGGGACAGAAGAGACCCAGTACTTC. It translates to CASSFSGTEETQYF. The chain couples TRBV5-6 to TRBJ2-5; the match to TRBD1 covers 7 bases. With 2 bases clipped from V and 3 bases from J, the junction kept 4 bases outside the gene matches. This CDR3 comprises 14 residues. CDR1 SGHDT and CDR2 YYEEEE come from the germline V gene.

The chain links TRBV6-1 to TRBJ1-2; TRBD1 matches 7 bases. V lost 2 bases to trimming and J lost 4 bases; unmatched junction nucleotides: 10. This CDR3 has 16 residues. Germline V CDR1 and CDR2: MNHNS, SASEGT. The CDR3 here is CASSEFIGGQFYGYTF. The CDR3 DNA is TGTGCCAGCAGTGAATTCATAGGGGGACAGTTCTATGGCTACACCTTC.

V is TRBV11-1 and J is TRBJ1-3; D is possibly TRBD1 (6 bases). Germline lookup yields CDR1 SGHAT and CDR2 FQDESV (reference sequence). Deletions cut 5 bases from V and 1 base from J, with 6 bases between. The CDR3 has 13 residues. CDR3 sequence: CASSTGSGNTIYF. DNA for the CDR3: TGTGCCAGCAGCACAGGGTCTGGAAACACCATATATTTT.

The V gene is TRBV6-4, the J gene TRBJ2-3, with D perhaps TRBD1 (6 bases). The germline V and J ends were trimmed by 6 bases and 1 base, with 14 bases remaining between them. Germline V gene sequence: CDR1 MRHNA, CDR2 SNTAGT. This CDR3 has 15 residues. The CDR3 reads CASSVGAGGTDTQYF. The DNA for the CDR3 is TGTGCCAGCAGCGTGGGGGCAGGGGGCACAGATACGCAGTATTTT.

This rearrangement joins TRBV12-3 or TRBV12-4 to TRBJ1-6; D is undetermined. The V end lost 3 bases, the J end lost 9 bases, and 6 bases lay between the germline ends. This CDR3 spans 12 amino acids. CDR3 loop: CASSFGGSPLHF. CDR3 in DNA: TGTGCCAGCAGTTTCGGAGGTTCACCCCTCCACTTT.

The rearrangement links TRBV20-1 to TRBJ1-1; D remains ambiguous. Per the germline V gene, CDR1 is DFQATT and CDR2 is SNEGSKA (reference sequence). The CDR3 contains 12 residues. Trimming cost V 3 bases and J 1 base, with 6 bases left between them. The CDR3 sequence is CSASRQNTEAFF. In DNA, the CDR3 is TGCAGTGCTAGTCGACAGAACACTGAAGCTTTCTTT.

The chain combines TRBV6-5 with TRBJ2-5; D is possibly TRBD1 (6 bases). The CDR3 runs to 13 residues. The V gene's germline CDR1 is MNHEY and CDR2 SVGAGI. Trimming cost V 6 bases and J 5 bases, with 13 bases left between them. CDR3 DNA sequence: TGTGCCAGCAGCCCAGGGGTCGGGGAGACCCAGTACTTC. It is translated as CASSPGVGETQYF.